Given below is one TCR beta chain in context. CDR3 length equals 12 residues. Trimming shortened V by 4 bases and J by 1 base, and 2 bases separated the two germline ends. Germline CDR1 reads MGHDK; CDR2 reads SYGVNS. Measured with immunoSEQ multiplex PCR; TCRdb has only the in-frame clones, and not every one. The profile covers 150,000 to 200,000 clones, with around 81% appearing a single time and approximately 10% taken by the ten largest. This entry is derived from a study of blood T cell repertoires in COVID-19. The clonotype was recovered from an older man with active or convalescent COVID-19. This chain uses TRBV25-1 with TRBJ1-3; D call uncertain. The sample consisted of peripheral blood. The CDR3, as DNA: TGTGCCAGCAGTGCATCTGGAAACACCATATATTTT. Translating gives CASSASGNTIYF.